This T cell receptor beta chain was sequenced in a study of early T cells in non-severe SARS-CoV-2 infection. In the study overall: Sequencing targeted bulk RNA from unsorted whole blood, leaving chains unpaired. Points from the study as a whole: In VDJdb matching, anti-spike CD8 responses were favored while private and CD4 specificities went missing.

This clonotype was counted between two and nine times. Its antigen is unknown. Trimming shortened V by 5 bases and J by 8 bases, and 15 bases separated the two germline ends. Germline V CDR1 and CDR2: SEHNR, FQNEAQ (reference sequence). The CDR3 runs 14 residues. Unique molecular identifier tags were affixed to discrete cDNA molecules. One entry per CDR3 protein results from TCRdb running MiXCR on the 5' RACE reads. The data show around 55,000 distinct CDR3 sequences, 15% seen once. The sequencing here drew on whole blood, taken at baseline. The clonotype originates from an adult who was a healthcare worker with PCR-confirmed SARS-CoV-2 infection or an uninfected control (not recorded which). The rearrangement joins TRBV7-9 to TRBJ1-4; D gene unclear. The CDR3 reads CASSPFSGNEKLFF. For the CDR3, the DNA is TGTGCCAGCAGCCCCTTCTCCGGGAACGAAAAACTGTTTTTT.